This T cell receptor (beta chain) was captured in a study of tumor and adjacent non-tumor tissue in lung cancer (dated by TCRdb to 2016 to 2019). Regarding the research as a whole: By cancer type, the cohort comprised eleven to twelve adenocarcinoma patients, a couple of squamous cell carcinoma patients and 1 small cell lung cancer patient. The approximately 15 patients were aged about 30 to 76 years, included approximately ten men and 5 women, and had TNM stage I to III disease. A total of roughly 130,000,000 productive TCRbeta reads were generated by sequencing, corresponding to an average of about 4 million reads per sample. The study compared bulk TCRbeta repertoires between lung tumor tissue and matched distant non-tumor lung tissue from fewer than 18 lung cancer patients. More than 25 paired specimens, one tumor and one normal lung sample per patient, were profiled by TCRbeta CDR3 sequencing. Findings and caveats that apply to the study as a whole: The sequencing platform is not named in the methods, and unique molecular identifiers are not mentioned. TCR diversity (inverse Simpson) was significantly higher in tumor than in normal lung tissue (431.37 vs 166.20, P = 0.0075, Mann-Whitney U test). The top 100 clones accounted for a significantly larger cumulative portion of the repertoire in normal lung than in tumor tissue. With only about 14 patients in the cohort, the authors noted that larger samples and more detailed clinical data are needed. Because peripheral blood was not sequenced, the blood TCRbeta repertoires of the lung cancer patients in the study went unexamined. Significantly higher TCR diversity was found in younger patients, and higher tumor TCR diversity was associated with shorter overall and disease-free survival.

Bulk unsorted tissue served as the source for RNA extraction, and RNA quality was assessed using a NanoDrop ND-1000 and an Agilent 2100. Newly diagnosed lung cancer patients without prior chemotherapy who had been admitted for thoracic surgery in China between August and November 2014 were enrolled as donors. Patients with previous radiotherapy or chemotherapy, or with another concurrent cancer, were excluded from the study. Pieces of surgical tissue measuring about 1-2.1 cm3 were kept in RNAlater solution and held at -80 degrees C until needed. This clonotype was counted between two and nine times. Which antigen it targets is not known. Per-base qualities were not stored, and no clone one base away is much larger. V is cut back by 1 base and J by 4 bases, with 3 bases in the junction unmatched. CDR1 and CDR2 are read off the germline V gene as WSHSY and SAAADI. Counted from cysteine to phenylalanine, this CDR3 has 14 amino acids. Left in the record is the CDR3 DNA by itself, 42 bases read in frame from the first base.

Receptors were amplified or captured by multiplex PCR. The run used an Illumina HiSeq 2500. Following protocols modified from ARM-PCR, the researchers constructed TCRbeta libraries through three rounds of nested PCR with primers (Table S4). PCR products of 200-500 bp were gel-excised and purified with the QIAquick gel extraction kit before sequencing. Turning to the authors' computational methods: Reads were cleaned using Trimmomatic, were merged into complete CDR3 sequences using FLASH, and were assigned to V(D)J germline segments using MiTCR. Clonal diversity was computed as the inverse Simpson's index with VDJtools. In-frame sequences lacking a premature stop codon were counted as productive reads. TCRdb reanalyzed the raw reads on its own, using fastp at Q25 for trimming and MiXCR for clone calling, and kept in-frame beta chains. Rows with one shared CDR3 protein collapse into an entry with the most common genes and DNA. These V and J calls derive from TCRdb rather than the authors' analysis. The sample table holds over 110,000 distinct CDR3 sequences, of which approximately 72% were seen once. The ten biggest clones cover approximately 18% of the sample.

The receptor was derived from a man aged 55 to 69 with small cell lung cancer. Sequenced: lung tumor tissue. The V and J segments used are TRBV10-2 and TRBJ2-5; 7 central nucleotides agree with TRBD2. The nucleotide sequence reads TGCGCCAGCAGTGAGTGGGGAGGGCGAGAGACCCAGTACTTC. It encodes CASSEWGGRETQYF.